One T cell receptor (beta chain) is described in this entry. Antigen: not known. This may come from a read error, since a much larger clone is one base off. Researchers amplified the TCR beta CDR3 regions from RNA transcripts. The HTBI set primed first-round TCR CDR3 RT-PCR. TCRdb reanalysed the multiplex PCR reads using MiXCR and keeps one entry per CDR3 protein. The sample includes hundreds of thousands of distinct CDR3 sequences, 15% to 19% of them seen just once. This sample is part of a study of T cells in Graves' hyperthyroidism and ophthalmopathy. The CDR3 consists of 12 residues. CDR1 and CDR2 (germline): SEHNR, FQNEAQ (reference sequence). Between the trimmed V and J ends, which lost 5 bases and 0 bases, there was a span of 5 bases. Study results and limitations: Ophthalmopathy, which appeared later, was predicted by the model a median about 6 months before onset.

J is TRBJ2-7 and V is TRBV7-9; D gene uncertain. The sample was blood. This clonotype originated in a woman aged 18-29 years with Graves' hyperthyroidism that later progressed to Graves' ophthalmopathy. DNA for the CDR3: TGTGCCAGCAGCCATGCCTCCTACGAGCAGTACTTC. Translation: CASSHASYEQYF.